These 8 T cell receptor beta chains were sequenced from one sample in a study of beta chain features in type 1 diabetes. Antigens of these TCRs are unknown. The whole isolated RNA underwent reverse transcription, so sequencing captured expressed TCRB transcripts. Profiling relied on immunoSEQ multiplex PCR, and the TCRdb table lists in-frame clones only, not all of them. This sample has roughly 260,000 clones, with around 21% found just once. Points from the study as a whole: Moderate yet significant TCRB CDR3 shortening was seen in Type 1 diabetes patients in all four CD4+ subsets.

The sequenced sample was naive CD4+ T cells from blood. Receptors were obtained from a woman in her thirties or forties with type 1 diabetes.

This clone was detected only a few times. The J gene is TRBJ2-7, the V gene TRBV5-4; 7 bases fit TRBD1. There are 15 residues in the CDR3. Germline CDR1 is SGHNT and CDR2 is YYREEE (reference sequence). V shed 0 bases and J 2 bases; nucleotides not matched to a gene: 5. Written as DNA, the CDR3 is TGTGCCAGCAGCTTGGGACAGGGCAAGGCCTACGAGCAGTACTTC. This encodes CASSLGQGKAYEQYF.

This clone was recorded only once. The rearrangement joins TRBV9 to TRBJ1-1; perhaps TRBD1 as D (6 bases). The CDR3 runs to 14 residues. Germline V lookup: CDR1 SGDLS, CDR2 YYNGEE. V dropped 3 bases and J dropped 3 bases, with 12 bases sitting between them. CDR3 amino acids: CASSALGGDTEAFF. The CDR3, as DNA: TGTGCCAGCAGCGCCTTAGGGGGGGACACTGAAGCTTTCTTT.

The V gene is TRBV25-1, the J gene TRBJ2-7; D ambiguous. This CDR3 has 17 amino acids. V was trimmed by 1 base and J by 0 bases, leaving 16 bases between them. Germline assignment: CDR1 MGHDK and CDR2 SYGVNS. The CDR3 loop is CASSEWAPSGYSYEQYF. Written as DNA, the CDR3 is TGTGCCAGCAGTGAATGGGCCCCCTCAGGATACTCCTACGAGCAGTACTTC.

This clone was seen more than once but under ten times. The genes are TRBV28 and TRBJ2-1; possibly TRBD2 for D (6 bases). V was trimmed by 5 bases and J by 0 bases, leaving 17 bases between them. CDR1 is MDHEN and CDR2 is SYDVKM in the germline V gene. This CDR3 has 17 amino acids. CDR3 amino acids: CASSTELRGGSYNEQFF. The CDR3 DNA is TGTGCCAGCAGTACCGAGTTACGGGGAGGCTCCTACAATGAGCAGTTCTTC.

This clone was counted only a few times. The chain recombines TRBV9 with TRBJ1-6; maybe TRBD1 (6 bases). V shed 4 bases and J shed 6 bases, with 11 bases lying between them. The CDR3 runs to 14 residues. Per the germline V gene, CDR1 is SGDLS and CDR2 is YYNGEE. As DNA, the CDR3 is TGTGCCAGCAGCCGCGGACAGAGTAATTCACCCCTCCACTTT. As protein: CASSRGQSNSPLHF.

V is TRBV28 and J is TRBJ2-7; a possible D gene is TRBD1 (6 bases). Germline-derived CDR1 and CDR2 are MDHEN and SYDVKM. The CDR3 length is 13 residues. Trimming removed 6 bases at V and 3 bases at J, with 12 bases between. The CDR3 loop reads CASRDSSNYEQYF. The DNA of the CDR3 is TGTGCCAGCAGGGACAGCTCTAACTACGAGCAGTACTTC. Full variable domain (missing parts from reference TRBV28 and TRBJ2-7): DVKVTQSSRYLVKRTGEKVFLECVQDMDHENMFWYRQDPGLGLRLIYFSYDVKMKEKGDIPEGYSVSREKKERFSLILESASTNQTSMYLCASRDSSNYEQYFGPGTRLTVT.

The chain is built from TRBV2 and TRBJ1-2; tentative D call: TRBD1 (5 bases). Trimming shortened V by 8 bases and J by 3 bases, and 19 bases separated the two germline ends. There are 15 residues in the CDR3. Germline loops: CDR1 SNHLY, CDR2 FYNNEI. This chain's CDR3 is CASASSGTAYYGYTF. CDR3 DNA: TGTGCCAGCGCTAGCAGCGGGACGGCGTACTATGGCTACACCTTC.

This clone was observed a few times. V usage is TRBV2 and J usage is TRBJ1-5; D might be TRBD1 (6 bases). With 7 bases removed from V and 3 bases from J, the gap between germline ends came to 10 bases. The CDR3 is 13 amino acids. CDR1 SNHLY and CDR2 FYNNEI come from the germline V gene. The CDR3 here is CASIGQFNQPQHF. The CDR3, as DNA: TGTGCCAGCATTGGACAGTTCAATCAGCCCCAGCATTTT.